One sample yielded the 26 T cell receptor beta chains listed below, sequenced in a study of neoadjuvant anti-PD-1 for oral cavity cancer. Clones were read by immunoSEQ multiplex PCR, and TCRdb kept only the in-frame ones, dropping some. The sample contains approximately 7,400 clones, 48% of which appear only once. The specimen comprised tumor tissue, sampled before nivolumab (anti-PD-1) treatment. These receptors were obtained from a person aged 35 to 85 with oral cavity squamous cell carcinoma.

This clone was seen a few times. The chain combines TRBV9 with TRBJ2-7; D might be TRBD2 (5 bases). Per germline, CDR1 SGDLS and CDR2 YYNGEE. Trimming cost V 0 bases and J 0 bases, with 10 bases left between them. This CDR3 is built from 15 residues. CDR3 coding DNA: TGTGCCAGCAGCGTAGACGGGATCAGCTCCTACGAGCAGTACTTC. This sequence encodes CASSVDGISSYEQYF.

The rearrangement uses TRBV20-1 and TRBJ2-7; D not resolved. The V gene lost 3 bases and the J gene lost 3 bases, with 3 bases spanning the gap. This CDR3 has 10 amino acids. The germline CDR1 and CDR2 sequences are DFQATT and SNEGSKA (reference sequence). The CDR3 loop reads CSASLYEQYF. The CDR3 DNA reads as TGCAGTGCTAGTCTCTACGAGCAGTACTTC.

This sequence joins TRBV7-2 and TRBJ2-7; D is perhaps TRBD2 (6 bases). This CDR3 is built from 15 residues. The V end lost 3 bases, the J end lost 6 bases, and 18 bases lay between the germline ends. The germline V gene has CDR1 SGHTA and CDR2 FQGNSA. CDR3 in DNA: TGTGCCAGCAGCTTCCCCCCCCATGGGGAGGCCGAGCAGTACTTC. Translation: CASSFPPHGEAEQYF.

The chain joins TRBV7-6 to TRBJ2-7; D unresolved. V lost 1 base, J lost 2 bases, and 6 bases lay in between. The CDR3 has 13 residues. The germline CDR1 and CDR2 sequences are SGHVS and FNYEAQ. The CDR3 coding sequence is TGTGCCAGCAGCTTAGGGGGTACCTACGAGCAGTACTTC. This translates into CASSLGGTYEQYF.

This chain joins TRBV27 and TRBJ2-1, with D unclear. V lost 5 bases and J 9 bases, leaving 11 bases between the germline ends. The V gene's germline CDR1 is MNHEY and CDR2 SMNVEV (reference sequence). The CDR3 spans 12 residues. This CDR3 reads CASSAQFSEQFF. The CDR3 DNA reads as TGTGCCAGCAGTGCCCAGTTTAGTGAGCAGTTCTTC.

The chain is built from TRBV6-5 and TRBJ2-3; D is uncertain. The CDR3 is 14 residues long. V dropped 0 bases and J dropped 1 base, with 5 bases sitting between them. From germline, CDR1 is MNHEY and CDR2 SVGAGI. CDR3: CASSYSDGTDTQYF. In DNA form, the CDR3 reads TGTGCCAGCAGTTACTCGGACGGCACAGATACGCAGTATTTT.

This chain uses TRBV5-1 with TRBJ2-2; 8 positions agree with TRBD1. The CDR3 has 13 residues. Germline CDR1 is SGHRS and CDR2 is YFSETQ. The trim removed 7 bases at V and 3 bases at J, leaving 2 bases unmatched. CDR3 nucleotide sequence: TGCGCCAGCTTACAGGGGGACACCGGGGAGCTGTTTTTT. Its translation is CASLQGDTGELFF.

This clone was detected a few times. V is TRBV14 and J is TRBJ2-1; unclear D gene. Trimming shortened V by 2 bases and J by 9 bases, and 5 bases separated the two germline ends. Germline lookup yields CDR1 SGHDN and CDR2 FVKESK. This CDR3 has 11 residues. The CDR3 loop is CASSQFTEQFF. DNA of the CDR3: TGTGCCAGCAGCCAATTTACTGAGCAGTTCTTC.

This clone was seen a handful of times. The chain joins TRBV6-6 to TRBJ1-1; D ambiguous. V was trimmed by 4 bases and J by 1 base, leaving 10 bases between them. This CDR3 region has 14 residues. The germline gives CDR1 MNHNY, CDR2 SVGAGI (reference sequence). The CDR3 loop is CASSFAGTNTEAFF. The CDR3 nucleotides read TGTGCCAGCAGTTTCGCGGGAACGAACACTGAAGCTTTCTTT.

The CDR3 protein is CASIYLTSGSSYEQYF. CDR3 DNA sequence: TGTGCCAGCATTTATTTGACTAGCGGGAGTTCCTACGAGCAGTACTTC. The rearrangement joins TRBV6-5 to TRBJ2-7; 12 bases match TRBD2. The V and J ends lost 7 bases and 1 base, in that order; junction bases with no gene match: 8. Germline loops: CDR1 MNHEY, CDR2 SVGAGI. This CDR3 region has 16 residues.

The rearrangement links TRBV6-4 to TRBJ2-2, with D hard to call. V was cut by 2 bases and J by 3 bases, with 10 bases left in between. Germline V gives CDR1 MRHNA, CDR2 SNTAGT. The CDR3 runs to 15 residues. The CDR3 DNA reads TGTGCCAGCAGTGACGGGCCAGAACACACCGGGGAGCTGTTTTTT. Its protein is CASSDGPEHTGELFF.

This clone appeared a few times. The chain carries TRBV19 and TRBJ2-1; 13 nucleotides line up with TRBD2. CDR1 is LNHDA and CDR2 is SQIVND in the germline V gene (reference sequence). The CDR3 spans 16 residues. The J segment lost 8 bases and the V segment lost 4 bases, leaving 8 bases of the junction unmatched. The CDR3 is CASSKTLAGGGHEQFF. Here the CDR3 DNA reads TGTGCCAGTAGTAAAACACTAGCGGGAGGGGGCCATGAGCAGTTCTTC.

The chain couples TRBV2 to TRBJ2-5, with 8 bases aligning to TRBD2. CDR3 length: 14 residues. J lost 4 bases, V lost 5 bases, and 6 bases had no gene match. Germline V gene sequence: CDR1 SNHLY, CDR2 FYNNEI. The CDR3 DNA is TGTGCCAGCAGTCTGACTAGCGCGCGAGAGACCCAGTACTTC. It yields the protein CASSLTSARETQYF. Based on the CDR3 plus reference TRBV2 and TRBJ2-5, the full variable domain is EPEVTQTPSHQVTQMGQEVILRCVPISNHLYFYWYRQILGQKVEFLVSFYNNEISEKSEIFDDQFSVERPDGSNFTLKIRSTKLEDSAMYFCASSLTSARETQYFGPGTRLLVL.

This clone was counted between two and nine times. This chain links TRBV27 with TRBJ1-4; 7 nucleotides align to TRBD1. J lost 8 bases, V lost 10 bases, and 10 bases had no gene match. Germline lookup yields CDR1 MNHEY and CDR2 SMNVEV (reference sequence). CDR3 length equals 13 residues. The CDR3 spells CATLDRVNEKLFF. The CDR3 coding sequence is TGTGCCACCCTCGACAGGGTAAACGAAAAACTGTTTTTT.

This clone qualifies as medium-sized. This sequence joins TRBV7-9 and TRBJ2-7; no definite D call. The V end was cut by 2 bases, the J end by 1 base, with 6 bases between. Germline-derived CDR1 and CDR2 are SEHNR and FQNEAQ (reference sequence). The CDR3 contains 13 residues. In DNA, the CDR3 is TGTGCCAGCAGCTTATGGGGTTCCTACGAGCAGTACTTC. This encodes CASSLWGSYEQYF.

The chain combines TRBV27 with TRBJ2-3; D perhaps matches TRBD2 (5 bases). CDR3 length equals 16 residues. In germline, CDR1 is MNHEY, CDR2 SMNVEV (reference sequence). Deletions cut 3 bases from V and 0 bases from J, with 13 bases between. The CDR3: CASSLAGGASTDTQYF. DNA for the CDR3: TGTGCCAGCAGTTTGGCAGGAGGAGCTAGCACAGATACGCAGTATTTT.

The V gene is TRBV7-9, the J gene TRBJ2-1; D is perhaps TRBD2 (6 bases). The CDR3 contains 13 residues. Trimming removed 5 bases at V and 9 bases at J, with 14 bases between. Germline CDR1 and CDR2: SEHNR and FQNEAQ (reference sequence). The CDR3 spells CASSAATSFEQFF. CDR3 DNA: TGTGCCAGCAGCGCAGCAACTAGCTTTGAGCAGTTCTTC.

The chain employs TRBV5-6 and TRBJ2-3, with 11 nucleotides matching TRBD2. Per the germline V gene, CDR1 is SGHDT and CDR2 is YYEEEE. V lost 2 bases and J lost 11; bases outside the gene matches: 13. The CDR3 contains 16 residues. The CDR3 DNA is TGTGCCAGCAGCTTAGCGGGACTAGCGGTACTGAATGTGCAGTATTTT. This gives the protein CASSLAGLAVLNVQYF. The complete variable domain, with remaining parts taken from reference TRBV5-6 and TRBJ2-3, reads DAGVTQSPTHLIKTRGQQVTLRCSPKSGHDTVSWYQQALGQGPQFIFQYYEEEERQRGNFPDRFSGHQFPNYSSELNVNALLLGDSALYLCASSLAGLAVLNVQYFGPGTRLTVL.

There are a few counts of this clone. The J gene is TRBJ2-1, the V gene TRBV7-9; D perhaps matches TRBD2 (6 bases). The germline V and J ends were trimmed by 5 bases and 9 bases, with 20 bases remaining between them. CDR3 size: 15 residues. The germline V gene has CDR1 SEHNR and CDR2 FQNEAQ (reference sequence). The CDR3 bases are TGTGCCAGCAGCGCTGGAGGGCTAGCGTTGAGTGAGCAGTTCTTC. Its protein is CASSAGGLALSEQFF. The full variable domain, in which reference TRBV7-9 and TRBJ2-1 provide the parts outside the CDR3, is DTGVSQNPRHKITKRGQNVTFRCDPISEHNRLYWYRQTLGQGPEFLTYFQNEAQLEKSRLLSDRFSAERPKGSFSTLEIQRTEQGDSAMYLCASSAGGLALSEQFFGPGTRLTVL.

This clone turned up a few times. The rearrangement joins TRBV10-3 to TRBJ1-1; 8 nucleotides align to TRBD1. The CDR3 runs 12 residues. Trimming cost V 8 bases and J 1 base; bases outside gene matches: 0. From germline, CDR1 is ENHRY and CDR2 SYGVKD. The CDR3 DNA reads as TGTGCCATCGGGACAGGGAACACTGAAGCTTTCTTT. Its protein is CAIGTGNTEAFF.

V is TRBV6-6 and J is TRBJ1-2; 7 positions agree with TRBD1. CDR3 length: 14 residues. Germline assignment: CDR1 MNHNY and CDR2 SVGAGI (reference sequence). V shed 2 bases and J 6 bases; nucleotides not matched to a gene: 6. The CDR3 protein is CASSYPGQLDGYTF. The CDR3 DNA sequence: TGTGCCAGCAGTTACCCGGGACAGCTCGATGGCTACACCTTC.

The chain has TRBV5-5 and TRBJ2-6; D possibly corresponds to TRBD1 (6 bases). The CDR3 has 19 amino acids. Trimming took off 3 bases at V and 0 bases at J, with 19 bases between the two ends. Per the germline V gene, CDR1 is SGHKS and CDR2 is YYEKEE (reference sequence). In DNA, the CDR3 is TGTGCCAGCAGCTCCTCGGCGACAGGATACTCCTCTGGGGCCAACGTCCTGACTTTC. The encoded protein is CASSSSATGYSSGANVLTF.

CDR3 amino acids: CASSSASGRQVSEQYF. CDR3 sequence (DNA): TGTGCCAGCAGCTCCGCTAGCGGGAGACAGGTATCCGAGCAGTACTTC. The chain links TRBV5-4 to TRBJ2-7; the match to TRBD2 covers 10 bases. This CDR3 contains 16 residues. V lost 3 bases, J lost 6 bases, and 12 bases stayed unmatched. CDR1 and CDR2 (germline): SGHNT, YYREEE (reference sequence). Looking up the rest from reference TRBV5-4 and TRBJ2-7 gives the full variable domain: ETGVTQSPTHLIKTRGQQVTLRCSSQSGHNTVSWYQQALGQGPQFIFQYYREEENGRGNFPPRFSGLQFPNYSSELNVNALELDDSALYLCASSSASGRQVSEQYFGPGTRLTVT.

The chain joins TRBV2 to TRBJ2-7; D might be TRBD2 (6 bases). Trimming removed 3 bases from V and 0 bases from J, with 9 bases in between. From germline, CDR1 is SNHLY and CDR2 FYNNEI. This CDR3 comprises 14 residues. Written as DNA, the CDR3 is TGTGCCAGCAGTGAGGACTATCTCTCCTACGAGCAGTACTTC. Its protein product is CASSEDYLSYEQYF.

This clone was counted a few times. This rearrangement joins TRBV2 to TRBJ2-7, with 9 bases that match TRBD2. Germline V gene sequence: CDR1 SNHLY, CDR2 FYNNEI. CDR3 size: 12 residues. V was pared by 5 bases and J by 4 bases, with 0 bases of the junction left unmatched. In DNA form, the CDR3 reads TGTGCCAGCAGTCTAGCGGGATACGAGCAGTACTTC. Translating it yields CASSLAGYEQYF.

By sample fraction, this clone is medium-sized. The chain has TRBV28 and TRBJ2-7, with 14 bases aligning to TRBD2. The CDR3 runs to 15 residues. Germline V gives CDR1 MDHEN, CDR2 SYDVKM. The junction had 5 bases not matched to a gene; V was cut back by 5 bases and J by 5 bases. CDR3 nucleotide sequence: TGTGCCAGCAGTGGGACTAGCGGGAGCTTCCACGAGCAGTACTTC. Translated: CASSGTSGSFHEQYF.